This T cell receptor (beta chain) came from a study of control samples from healthy donors and cancer patients (TCRdb year 2020). With respect to this clone: The antigen it recognizes is unknown. No much larger clonotype is one base removed from it; base qualities were not supplied.

Receptor amplification or capture employed the immunoSEQ multiplex PCR assay. TCRdb's version of the immuneACCESS table is confined to in-frame rearrangements and falls short of the full clone set. An unresolved V gene accounts for under half of the shortfall where checked; the remainder is of unknown origin. Here the sample has some 150,000 clones; approximately 93% occur a single time. The leading ten clones occupy 2% to 2.5% of the sample. Including the terminal cysteine and phenylalanine, the CDR3 comprises 14 residues. Only the CDR3 region is kept as DNA, spanning 42 bases read in frame from base 1. The V and J ends are trimmed by 0 bases and 0 bases, leaving 5 bases between them. CDR1 KGHDR and CDR2 SFDVKD are derived from the germline V gene.

Sequenced input: blood. This TCR came from a man between 50 and 59 years old in good health. Rearrangement joined TRBV24-1 to TRBJ2-7; confidence is insufficient to name the D gene. The nucleotides are TGTGCCACCAGTGATTTGAGGAACTCCTACGAGCAGTACTTC. The encoded protein is CATSDLRNSYEQYF.